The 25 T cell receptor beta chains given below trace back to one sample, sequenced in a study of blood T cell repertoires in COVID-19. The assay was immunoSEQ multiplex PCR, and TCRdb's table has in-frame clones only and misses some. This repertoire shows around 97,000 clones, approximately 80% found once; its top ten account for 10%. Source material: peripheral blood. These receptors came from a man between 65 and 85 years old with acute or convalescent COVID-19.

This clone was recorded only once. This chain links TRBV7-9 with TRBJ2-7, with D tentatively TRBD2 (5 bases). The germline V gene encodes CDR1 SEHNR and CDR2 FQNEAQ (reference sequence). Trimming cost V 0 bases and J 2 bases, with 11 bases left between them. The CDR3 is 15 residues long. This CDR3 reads CASSLAGSPPYEQYF. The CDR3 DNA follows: TGTGCCAGCAGCTTAGCTGGGAGTCCCCCCTACGAGCAGTACTTC.

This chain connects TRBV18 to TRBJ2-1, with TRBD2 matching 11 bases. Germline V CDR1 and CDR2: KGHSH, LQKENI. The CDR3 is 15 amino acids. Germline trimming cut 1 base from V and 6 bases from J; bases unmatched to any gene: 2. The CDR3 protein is CASSPRTSGPNEQFF. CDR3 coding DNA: TGTGCCAGCTCACCACGGACTAGCGGGCCCAATGAGCAGTTCTTC.

The CDR3 here is CASSSSRDSGEQFF. In nucleotides, the CDR3 is TGTGCCAGCAGCTCGTCCCGGGACAGCGGTGAGCAGTTCTTC. The chain employs TRBV13 and TRBJ2-1, with 7 bases that match TRBD1. Per germline, CDR1 PRHDT and CDR2 FYEKMQ (reference sequence). V dropped 4 bases and J dropped 9; count of bases not matched to a gene: 9. The CDR3 sequence is 14 residues long.

CDR3: CASSLEVGTEAFF. CDR3 coding DNA: TGTGCCAGCAGCTTAGAGGTTGGCACTGAAGCTTTCTTT. The rearrangement uses TRBV5-4 and TRBJ1-1; D is uncertain. The CDR3 is 13 amino acids. Germline V gene sequence: CDR1 SGHNT, CDR2 YYREEE (reference sequence). The ends were cut back, 2 bases at V and 4 bases at J, with 9 bases in the middle.

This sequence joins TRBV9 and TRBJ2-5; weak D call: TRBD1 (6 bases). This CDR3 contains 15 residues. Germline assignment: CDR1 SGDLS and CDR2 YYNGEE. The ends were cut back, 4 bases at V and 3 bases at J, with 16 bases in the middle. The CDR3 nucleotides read TGTGCCAGCAGCCCCACCCGAGGGGGAGAAGAGACCCAGTACTTC. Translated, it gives CASSPTRGGEETQYF.

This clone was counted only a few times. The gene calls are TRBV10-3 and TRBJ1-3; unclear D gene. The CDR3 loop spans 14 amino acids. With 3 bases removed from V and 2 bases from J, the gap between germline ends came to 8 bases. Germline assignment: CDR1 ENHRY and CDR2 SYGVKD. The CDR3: CAISEPRAGNTIYF. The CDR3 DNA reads TGTGCCATCAGTGAACCCCGCGCTGGAAACACCATATATTTT.

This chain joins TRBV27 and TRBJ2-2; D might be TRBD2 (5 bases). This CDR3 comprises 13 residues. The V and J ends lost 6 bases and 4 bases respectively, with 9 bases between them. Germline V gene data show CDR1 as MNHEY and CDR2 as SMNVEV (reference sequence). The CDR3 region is CASRLASTGELFF. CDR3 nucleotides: TGTGCCAGCAGGTTAGCGAGCACCGGGGAGCTGTTTTTT.

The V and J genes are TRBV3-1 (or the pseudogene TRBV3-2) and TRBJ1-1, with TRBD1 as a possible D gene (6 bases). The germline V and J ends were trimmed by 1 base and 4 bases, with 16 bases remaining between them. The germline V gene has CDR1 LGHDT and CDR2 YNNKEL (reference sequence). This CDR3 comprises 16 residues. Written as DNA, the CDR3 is TGTGCCAGCAGCCAAGGAATGGCGGGGGGCGTCACTGAAGCTTTCTTT. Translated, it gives CASSQGMAGGVTEAFF.

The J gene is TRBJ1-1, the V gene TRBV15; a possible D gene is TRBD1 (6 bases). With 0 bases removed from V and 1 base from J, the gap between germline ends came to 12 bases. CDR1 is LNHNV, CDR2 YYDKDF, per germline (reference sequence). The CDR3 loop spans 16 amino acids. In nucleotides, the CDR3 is TGTGCCACCAGCAGAGATCGGACAGATTGGAACACTGAAGCTTTCTTT. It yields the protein CATSRDRTDWNTEAFF.

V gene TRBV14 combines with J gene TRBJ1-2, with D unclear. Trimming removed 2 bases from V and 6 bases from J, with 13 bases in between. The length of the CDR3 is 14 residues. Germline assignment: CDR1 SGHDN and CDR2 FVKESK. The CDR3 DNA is TGTGCCAGCAGCCAACAGGAAACCCCCCATGGCTACACCTTC. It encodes CASSQQETPHGYTF.

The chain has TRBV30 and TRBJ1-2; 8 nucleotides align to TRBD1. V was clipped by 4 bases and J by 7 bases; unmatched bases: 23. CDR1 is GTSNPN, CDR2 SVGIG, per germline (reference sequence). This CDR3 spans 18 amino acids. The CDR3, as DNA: TGTGCCTGGAACGGACCGGGGACAGGTGTAGGTCCGAGTGGTGGCTACACCTTC. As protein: CAWNGPGTGVGPSGGYTF.

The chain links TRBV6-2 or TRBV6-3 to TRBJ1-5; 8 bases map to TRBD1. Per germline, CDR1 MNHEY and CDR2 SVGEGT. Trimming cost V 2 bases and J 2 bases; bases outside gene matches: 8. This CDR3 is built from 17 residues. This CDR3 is CASSYNQGARGNQPQHF. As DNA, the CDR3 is TGTGCCAGCAGTTACAACCAGGGGGCCCGGGGCAATCAGCCCCAGCATTTT.

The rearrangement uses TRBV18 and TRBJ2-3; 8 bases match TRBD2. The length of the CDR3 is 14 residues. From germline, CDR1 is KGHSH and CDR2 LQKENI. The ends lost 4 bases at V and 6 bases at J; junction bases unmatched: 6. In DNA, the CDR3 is TGTGCCAGCTCACGAACCGGGGGGGCTGATACGCAGTATTTT. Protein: CASSRTGGADTQYF. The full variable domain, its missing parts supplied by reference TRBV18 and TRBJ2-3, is NAGVMQNPRHLVRRRGQEARLRCSPMKGHSHVYWYRQLPEEGLKFMVYLQKENIIDESGMPKERFSAEFPKEGPSILRIQQVVRGDSAAYFCASSRTGGADTQYFGPGTRLTVL.

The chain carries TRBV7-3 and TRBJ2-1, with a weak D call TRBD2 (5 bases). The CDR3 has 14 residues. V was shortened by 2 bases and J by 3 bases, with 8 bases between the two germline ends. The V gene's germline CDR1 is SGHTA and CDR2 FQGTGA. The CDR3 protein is CASSLDGDYNEQFF. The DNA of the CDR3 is TGTGCCAGCAGCTTAGACGGGGACTACAATGAGCAGTTCTTC.

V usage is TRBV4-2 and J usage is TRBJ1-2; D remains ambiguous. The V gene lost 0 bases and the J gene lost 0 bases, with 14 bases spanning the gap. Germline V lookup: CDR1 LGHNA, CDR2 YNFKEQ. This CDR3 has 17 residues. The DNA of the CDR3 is TGTGCCAGCAGCCAAGAAACCGGCAGGCGAGCTAACTATGGCTACACCTTC. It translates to CASSQETGRRANYGYTF.

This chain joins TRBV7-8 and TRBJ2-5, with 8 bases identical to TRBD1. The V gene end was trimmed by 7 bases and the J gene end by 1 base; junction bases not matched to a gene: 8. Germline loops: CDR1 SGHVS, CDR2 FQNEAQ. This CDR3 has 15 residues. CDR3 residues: CASISYTGGQETQYF. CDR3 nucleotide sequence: TGTGCCAGCATCTCCTACACAGGGGGCCAAGAGACCCAGTACTTC.

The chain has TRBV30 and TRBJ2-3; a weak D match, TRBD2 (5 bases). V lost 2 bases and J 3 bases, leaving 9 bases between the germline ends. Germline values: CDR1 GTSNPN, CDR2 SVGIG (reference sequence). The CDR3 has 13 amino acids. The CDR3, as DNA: TGTGCCTGGAGTTACGGGGTGACAGATACGCAGTATTTT. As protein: CAWSYGVTDTQYF. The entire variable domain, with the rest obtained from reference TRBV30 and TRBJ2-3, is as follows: SQTIHQWPATLVQPVGSPLSLECTVEGTSNPNLYWYRQAAGRGLQLLFYSVGIGQISSEVPQNLSASRPQDRQFILSSKKLLLSDSGFYLCAWSYGVTDTQYFGPGTRLTVL.

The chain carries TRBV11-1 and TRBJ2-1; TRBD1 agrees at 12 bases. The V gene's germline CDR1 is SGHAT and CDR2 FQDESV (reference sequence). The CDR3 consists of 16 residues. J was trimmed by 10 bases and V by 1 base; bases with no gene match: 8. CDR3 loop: CASSLGVGQGAREQFF. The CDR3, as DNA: TGTGCCAGCAGCTTAGGGGTGGGACAGGGGGCGCGGGAGCAGTTCTTC.

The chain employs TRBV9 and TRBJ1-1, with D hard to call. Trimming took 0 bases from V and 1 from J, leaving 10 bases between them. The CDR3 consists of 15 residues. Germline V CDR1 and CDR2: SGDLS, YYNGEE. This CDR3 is CASSVVTAGNTEAFF. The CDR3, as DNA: TGTGCCAGCAGCGTAGTAACAGCGGGGAACACTGAAGCTTTCTTT.

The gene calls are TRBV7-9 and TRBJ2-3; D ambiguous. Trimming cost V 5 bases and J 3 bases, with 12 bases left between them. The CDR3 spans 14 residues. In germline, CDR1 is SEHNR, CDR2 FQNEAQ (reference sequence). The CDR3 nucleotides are TGTGCCAGCAGCCCGGTACTTTGGACAGATACGCAGTATTTT. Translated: CASSPVLWTDTQYF. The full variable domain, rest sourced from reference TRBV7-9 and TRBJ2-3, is DTGVSQNPRHKITKRGQNVTFRCDPISEHNRLYWYRQTLGQGPEFLTYFQNEAQLEKSRLLSDRFSAERPKGSFSTLEIQRTEQGDSAMYLCASSPVLWTDTQYFGPGTRLTVL.

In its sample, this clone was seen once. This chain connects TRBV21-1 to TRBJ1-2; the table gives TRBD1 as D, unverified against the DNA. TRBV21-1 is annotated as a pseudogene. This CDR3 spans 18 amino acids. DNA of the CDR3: TGTGCCAGCGCCTACCGATCCGGGACAGGAGGGGGGCGGTGTGGCTACACCTTC. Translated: CASAYRSGTGGGRCGYTF.

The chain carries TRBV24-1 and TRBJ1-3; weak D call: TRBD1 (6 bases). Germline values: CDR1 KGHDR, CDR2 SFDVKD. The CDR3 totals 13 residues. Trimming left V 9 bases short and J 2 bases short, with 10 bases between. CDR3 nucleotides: TGTGCCACCGCGGACAGAACTGGAAACACCATATATTTT. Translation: CATADRTGNTIYF.

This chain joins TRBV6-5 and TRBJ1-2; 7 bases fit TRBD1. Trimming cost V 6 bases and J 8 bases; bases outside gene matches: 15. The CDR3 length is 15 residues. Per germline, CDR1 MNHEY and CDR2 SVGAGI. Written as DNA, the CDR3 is TGTGCCAGCAGGGATACCGGGACAGCGGCGATCGGCTACACCTTC. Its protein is CASRDTGTAAIGYTF.

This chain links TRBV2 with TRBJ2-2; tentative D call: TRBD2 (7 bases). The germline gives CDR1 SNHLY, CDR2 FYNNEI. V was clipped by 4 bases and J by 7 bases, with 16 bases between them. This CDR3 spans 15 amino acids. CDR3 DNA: TGTGCCAGCAGTGCCCGGGGGGCCCTTGGCGGGGAGCTGTTTTTT. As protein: CASSARGALGGELFF.

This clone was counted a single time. The CDR3 region is CASSRGGDLNEQFF. As DNA, the CDR3 is TGCGCCAGCAGCCGAGGCGGGGATCTCAATGAGCAGTTCTTC. The chain joins TRBV5-1 to TRBJ2-1; D possibly corresponds to TRBD2 (6 bases). This CDR3 is built from 14 residues. Trimming took 4 bases from V and 6 from J, leaving 14 bases between them. Germline V gene sequence: CDR1 SGHRS, CDR2 YFSETQ.